The clone carrying this T cell receptor (beta chain) was recorded only once. This sample was included in a study of cytomegalovirus exposure and HLA in healthy donors. Clones were read by immunoSEQ multiplex PCR, and TCRdb kept only the in-frame ones, dropping some. The sample holds 130,000 or so clones, around 85% seen once. In germline, CDR1 is SGHTA, CDR2 FQGNSA. Trimming cost V 6 bases and J 6 bases, with 12 bases left between them. There are 14 residues in the CDR3. The sequence derives from a woman younger than 45 in good health and CMV-seronegative. Sequences were obtained from PBMCs. This chain uses TRBV7-2 with TRBJ1-6; D is unclear. Here the CDR3 reads CASRSAGGNSPLHF. The CDR3 DNA reads TGTGCCAGCAGGTCCGCGGGCGGTAATTCACCCCTCCACTTT.